The present T cell receptor (beta chain) was sequenced within a study of T cell responses to AZD1222 COVID-19 vaccine. Trimming left V 6 bases short and J 4 bases short, with 21 bases between. CDR1 and CDR2 (germline): LNHDA, SQIVND (reference sequence). The CDR3 is made up of 16 amino acids. This clone was seen just once. Antigen unknown. Assay used: immunoSEQ multiplex PCR; TCRdb lists only in-frame clones, some missing. The table includes roughly 33,000 clones, 78% detected once. Study-level findings and limits: Spike as a whole was targeted by vaccine-associated CD4 TCRs, dominant at 160-218 and 743-854. Unmutated regions of variants are reportedly targeted by nearly half of spike-specific TCRs. The donor cohort was predominantly white British with a female majority, and clonal diversity may have been underestimated. Spike-specific TCR breadth rose after two AZD1222 doses, and depth rose as well.

The rearrangement uses TRBV19 and TRBJ1-2; D might be TRBD1 (5 bases). The clonotype was recovered from an adult who received the AZD1222 COVID-19 vaccine. The sequencing here drew on peripheral blood, taken 28 days after the second AZD1222 dose. CDR3 sequence (DNA): TGTGCCAGTAGCCTGCTCTCAGGGACGCCTATCTATGGCTACACCTTC. As protein: CASSLLSGTPIYGYTF.